Reported below is one TCR beta chain. Its matching antigen is unknown. The data stem from a study of a mutant IDH1 vaccine in newly diagnosed glioma. Across the study: At week 35 came visit V12, and visit V13 followed at week 47.

Libraries were prepared by immunoSEQ multiplex PCR; TCRdb keeps only in-frame clonotypes and omits some of them. Of about 83,000 clones in the sample, 80% to 90% were seen once. The CDR3 spans 16 residues. V was clipped by 3 bases and J by 6 bases; unmatched bases: 12. Germline assignment: CDR1 GTSNPN and CDR2 SVGIG (reference sequence). The sample's time point: week 47, end of study. Each vaccine dose was 300 ug of mutant IDH1 20-mer peptide, with topical imiquimod. Points from the study as a whole: Under 95% of patients showed vaccine-induced immune responses across multiple MHC alleles.

V usage is TRBV30 and J usage is TRBJ2-2, with 8 bases identical to TRBD2. The origin of this receptor is a man aged 40-55 years with glioma. Sequenced here: PBMCs, sampled from a glioma patient whose treatment included an IDH1 peptide vaccine. CDR3 in DNA: TGTGCCTGGAGAAACTTGCTCCGGGAGGGCCCCGGGGAGCTGTTTTTT. This translates into CAWRNLLREGPGELFF.